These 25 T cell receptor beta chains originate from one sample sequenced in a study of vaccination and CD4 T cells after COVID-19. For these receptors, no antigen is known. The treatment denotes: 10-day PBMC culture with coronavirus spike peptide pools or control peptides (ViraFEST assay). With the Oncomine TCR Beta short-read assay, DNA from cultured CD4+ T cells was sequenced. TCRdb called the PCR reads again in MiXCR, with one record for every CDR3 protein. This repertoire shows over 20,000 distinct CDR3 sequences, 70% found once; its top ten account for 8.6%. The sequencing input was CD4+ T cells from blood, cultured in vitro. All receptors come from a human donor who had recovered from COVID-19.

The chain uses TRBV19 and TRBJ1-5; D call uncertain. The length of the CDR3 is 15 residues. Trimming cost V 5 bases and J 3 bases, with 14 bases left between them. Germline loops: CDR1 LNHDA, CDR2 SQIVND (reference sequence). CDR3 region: CASSGKSGINQPQHF. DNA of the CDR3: TGTGCCAGTAGTGGCAAATCAGGTATCAATCAGCCCCAGCATTTT.

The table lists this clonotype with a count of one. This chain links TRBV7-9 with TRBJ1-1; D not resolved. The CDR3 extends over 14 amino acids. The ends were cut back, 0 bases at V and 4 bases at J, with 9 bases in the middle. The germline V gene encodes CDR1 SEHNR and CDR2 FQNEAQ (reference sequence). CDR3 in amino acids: CASSLAPGSTEAFF. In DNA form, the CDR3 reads TGTGCCAGCAGCTTAGCGCCGGGGAGCACTGAAGCTTTCTTT.

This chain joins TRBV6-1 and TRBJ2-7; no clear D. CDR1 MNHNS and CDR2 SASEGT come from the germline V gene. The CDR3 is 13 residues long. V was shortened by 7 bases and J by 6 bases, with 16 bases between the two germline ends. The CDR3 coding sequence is TGTGCCAGCACCTCTGCGTCTAGTGGCGAGCAGTACTTC. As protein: CASTSASSGEQYF.

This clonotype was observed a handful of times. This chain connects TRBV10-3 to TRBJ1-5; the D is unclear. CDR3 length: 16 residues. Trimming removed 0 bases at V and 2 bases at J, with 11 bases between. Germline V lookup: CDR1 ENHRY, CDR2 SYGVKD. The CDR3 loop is CAISESGQSGNQPQHF. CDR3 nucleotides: TGTGCCATCAGTGAGTCGGGTCAATCGGGCAATCAGCCCCAGCATTTT.

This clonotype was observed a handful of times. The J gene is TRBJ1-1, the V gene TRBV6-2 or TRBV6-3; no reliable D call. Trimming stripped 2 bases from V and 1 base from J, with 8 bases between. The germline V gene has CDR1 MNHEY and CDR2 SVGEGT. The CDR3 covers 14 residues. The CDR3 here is CASSYPLENTEAFF. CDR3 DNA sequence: TGTGCCAGCAGTTACCCCTTGGAGAACACTGAAGCTTTCTTT.

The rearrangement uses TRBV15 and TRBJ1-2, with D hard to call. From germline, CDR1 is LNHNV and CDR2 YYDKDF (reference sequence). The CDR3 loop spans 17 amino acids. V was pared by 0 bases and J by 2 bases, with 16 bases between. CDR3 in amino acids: CATSRDGLTNRNYGYTF. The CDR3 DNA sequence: TGTGCCACCAGCAGAGATGGCCTCACAAACCGGAACTATGGCTACACCTTC.

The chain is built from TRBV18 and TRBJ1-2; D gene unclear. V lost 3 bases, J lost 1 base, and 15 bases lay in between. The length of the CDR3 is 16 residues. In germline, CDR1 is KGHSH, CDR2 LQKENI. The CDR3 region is CASSPYKSVGNYGYTF. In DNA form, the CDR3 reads TGTGCCAGCTCACCCTATAAGAGTGTGGGTAACTATGGCTACACCTTC.

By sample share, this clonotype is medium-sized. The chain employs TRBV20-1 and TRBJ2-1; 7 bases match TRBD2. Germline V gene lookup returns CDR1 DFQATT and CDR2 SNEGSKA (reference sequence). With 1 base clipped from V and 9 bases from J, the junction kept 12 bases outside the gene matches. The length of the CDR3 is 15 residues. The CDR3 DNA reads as TGCAGTGCTAGAGGGGCATTGGCGGGAGAGTTTGAGCAGTTCTTC. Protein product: CSARGALAGEFEQFF.

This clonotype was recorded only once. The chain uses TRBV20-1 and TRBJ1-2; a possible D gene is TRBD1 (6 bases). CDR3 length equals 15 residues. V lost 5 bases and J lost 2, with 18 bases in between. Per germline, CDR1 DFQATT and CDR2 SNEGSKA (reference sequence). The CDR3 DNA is TGCAGTGCTGAACCGTGGACAGCTAAAAACTATGGCTACACCTTC. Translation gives CSAEPWTAKNYGYTF.

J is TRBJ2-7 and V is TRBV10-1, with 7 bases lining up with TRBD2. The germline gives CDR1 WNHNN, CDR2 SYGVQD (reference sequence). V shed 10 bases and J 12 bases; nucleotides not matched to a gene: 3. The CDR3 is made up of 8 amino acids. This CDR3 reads CATWGGYF. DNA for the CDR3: TGCGCCACTTGGGGGGGGTACTTC.

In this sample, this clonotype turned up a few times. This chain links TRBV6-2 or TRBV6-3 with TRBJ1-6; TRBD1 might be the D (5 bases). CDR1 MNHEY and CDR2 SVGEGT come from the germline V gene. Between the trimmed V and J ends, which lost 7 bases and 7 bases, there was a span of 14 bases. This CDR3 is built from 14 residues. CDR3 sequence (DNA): TGTGCCAGCACCATAACAGGATTCAATTCACCCCTCCACTTT. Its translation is CASTITGFNSPLHF.

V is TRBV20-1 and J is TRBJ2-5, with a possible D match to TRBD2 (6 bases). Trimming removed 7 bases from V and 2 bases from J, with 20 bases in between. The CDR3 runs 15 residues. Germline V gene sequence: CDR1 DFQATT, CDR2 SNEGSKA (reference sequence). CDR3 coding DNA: TGCAGTGTTACTAAATCGGGAGTACGACAAGAGACCCAGTACTTC. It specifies CSVTKSGVRQETQYF.

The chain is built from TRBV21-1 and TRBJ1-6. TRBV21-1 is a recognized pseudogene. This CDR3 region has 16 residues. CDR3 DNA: TGTGCCAGCAGCAATTTTAAGTTTGGGCACAATTCACCCCTCCACTTT. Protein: CASSNFKFGHNSPLHF.

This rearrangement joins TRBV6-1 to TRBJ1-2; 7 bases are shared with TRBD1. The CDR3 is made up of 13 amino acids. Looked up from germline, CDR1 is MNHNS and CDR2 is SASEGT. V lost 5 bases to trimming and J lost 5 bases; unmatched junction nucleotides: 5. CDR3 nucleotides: TGTGCCAGCAGTAAACAGGGGTTGTATGGCTACACCTTC. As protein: CASSKQGLYGYTF.

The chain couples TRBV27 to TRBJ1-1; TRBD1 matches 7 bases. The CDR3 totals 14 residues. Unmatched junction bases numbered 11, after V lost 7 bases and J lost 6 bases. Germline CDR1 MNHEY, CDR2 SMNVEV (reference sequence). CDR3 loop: CASNRQGSLAEAFF. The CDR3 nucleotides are TGTGCCAGCAACCGACAGGGCTCTTTGGCTGAAGCTTTCTTT.

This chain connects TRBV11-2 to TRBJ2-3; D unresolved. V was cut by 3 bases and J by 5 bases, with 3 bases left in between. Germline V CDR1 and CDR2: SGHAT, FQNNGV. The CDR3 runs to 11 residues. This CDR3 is CASSFRDTQYF. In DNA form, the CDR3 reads TGTGCCAGCAGCTTTAGAGATACGCAGTATTTT.

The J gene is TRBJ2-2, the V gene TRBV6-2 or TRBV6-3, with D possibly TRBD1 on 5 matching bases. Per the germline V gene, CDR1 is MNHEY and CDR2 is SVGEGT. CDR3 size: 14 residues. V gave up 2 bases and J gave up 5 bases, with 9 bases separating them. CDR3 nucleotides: TGTGCCAGCAGTTACCCCGCAGGGACCGGGGAGCTGTTTTTT. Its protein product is CASSYPAGTGELFF.

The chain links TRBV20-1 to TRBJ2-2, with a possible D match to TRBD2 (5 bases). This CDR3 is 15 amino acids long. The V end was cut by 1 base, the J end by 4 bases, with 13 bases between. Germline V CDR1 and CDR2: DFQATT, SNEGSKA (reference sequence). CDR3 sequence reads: CSARVGEWGTGELFF. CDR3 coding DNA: TGCAGTGCTAGAGTCGGGGAGTGGGGCACCGGGGAGCTGTTTTTT.

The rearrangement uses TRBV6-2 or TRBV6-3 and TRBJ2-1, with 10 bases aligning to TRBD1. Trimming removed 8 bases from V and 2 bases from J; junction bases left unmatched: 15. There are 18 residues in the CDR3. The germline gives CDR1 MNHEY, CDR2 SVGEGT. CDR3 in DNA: TGTGCCAGCGGACGACAGGGGGCCTTTTCAACCCCCTACAATGAGCAGTTCTTC. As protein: CASGRQGAFSTPYNEQFF.

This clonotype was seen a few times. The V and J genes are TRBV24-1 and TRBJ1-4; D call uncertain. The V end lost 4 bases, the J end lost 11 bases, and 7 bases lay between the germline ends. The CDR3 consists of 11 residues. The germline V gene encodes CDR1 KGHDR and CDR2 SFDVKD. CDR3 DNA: TGTGCCACCAGTGACAGAACCAAACTGTTTTTT. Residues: CATSDRTKLFF.

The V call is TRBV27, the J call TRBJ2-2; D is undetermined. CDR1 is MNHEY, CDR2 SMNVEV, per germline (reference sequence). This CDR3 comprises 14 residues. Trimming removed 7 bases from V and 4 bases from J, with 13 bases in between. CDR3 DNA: TGTGCCAGCAATTTCCAGATAGCCACCGGGGAGCTGTTTTTT. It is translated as CASNFQIATGELFF.

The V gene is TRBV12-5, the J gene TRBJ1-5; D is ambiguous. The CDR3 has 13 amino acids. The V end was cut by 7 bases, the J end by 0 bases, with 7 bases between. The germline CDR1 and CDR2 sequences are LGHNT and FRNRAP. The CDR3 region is CASATSSNQPQHF. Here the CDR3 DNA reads TGTGCTAGTGCCACTTCTAGCAATCAGCCCCAGCATTTT.

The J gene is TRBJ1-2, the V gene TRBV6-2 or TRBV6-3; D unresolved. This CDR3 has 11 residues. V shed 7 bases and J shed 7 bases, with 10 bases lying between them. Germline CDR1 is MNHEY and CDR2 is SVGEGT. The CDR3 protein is CASTAQRGYTF. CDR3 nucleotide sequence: TGTGCCAGCACCGCTCAGCGTGGCTACACCTTC.

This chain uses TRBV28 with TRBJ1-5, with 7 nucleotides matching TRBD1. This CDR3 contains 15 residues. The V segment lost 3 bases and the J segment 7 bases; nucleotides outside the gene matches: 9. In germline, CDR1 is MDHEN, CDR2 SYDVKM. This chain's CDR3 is CASSLRDRERQPQHF. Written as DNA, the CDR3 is TGTGCCAGCAGTTTGCGTGACAGGGAGCGACAGCCCCAGCATTTT.

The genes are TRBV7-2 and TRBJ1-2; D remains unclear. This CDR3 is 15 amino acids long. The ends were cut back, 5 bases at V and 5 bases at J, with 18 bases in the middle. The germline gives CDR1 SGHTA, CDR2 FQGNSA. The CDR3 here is CASSLEVGASYGYTF. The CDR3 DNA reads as TGTGCCAGCAGCCTAGAGGTGGGCGCGAGTTATGGCTACACCTTC.